A single sample is the source of the 17 T cell receptor beta chains below, sequenced in a study of blood T cell repertoires in COVID-19. Sequencing was performed with immunoSEQ multiplex PCR; in TCRdb, only in-frame clones are kept and a portion is missing. The sample lists under 250,000 clones; roughly 83% were seen once. The source material was peripheral blood. The receptors were gathered from a woman between 70 and 85 years old with active or convalescent COVID-19.

The V call is TRBV5-1, the J call TRBJ2-1; weak D call: TRBD2 (5 bases). Germline V gene sequence: CDR1 SGHRS, CDR2 YFSETQ. Trimming removed 5 bases at V and 7 bases at J, with 13 bases between. The CDR3 has 13 residues. The CDR3 here is CASRLLERNEQFF. The DNA for the CDR3 is TGCGCCAGCAGGCTTCTAGAGCGGAATGAGCAGTTCTTC.

V is TRBV6-5 and J is TRBJ2-1, with 9 bases fitting TRBD2. Germline loops: CDR1 MNHEY, CDR2 SVGAGI. The CDR3 has 14 amino acids. Trimming cost V 5 bases and J 5 bases; bases outside gene matches: 4. In nucleotides, the CDR3 is TGTGCCAGCAGTCGACTAGCGGTTGACAATGAGCAGTTCTTC. Its translation: CASSRLAVDNEQFF.

This sequence joins TRBV7-7 and TRBJ1-1, with 7 bases lining up with TRBD1. This CDR3 comprises 13 residues. V trimming: 3 bases; J trimming: 7 bases; junction bases outside the gene matches: 5. Germline CDR1 and CDR2: SSHAT and FNYEAQ (reference sequence). CDR3 nucleotides: TGTGCCAGCAGCTTGACAGGGAGAGATGAAGCTTTCTTT. Translation gives CASSLTGRDEAFF.

Written as DNA, the CDR3 is TGTGCCAGCAGCTTATCCGGGAAGACCCAGTACTTC. Protein product: CASSLSGKTQYF. The chain uses TRBV11-2 and TRBJ2-5; a weak D match, TRBD2 (5 bases). The CDR3 length is 12 residues. V was trimmed by 2 bases and J by 6 bases, leaving 7 bases between them. Germline-derived CDR1 and CDR2 are SGHAT and FQNNGV.

This chain uses TRBV18 with TRBJ2-1; 8 bases fit TRBD2. J gave up 8 bases and V 6 bases, and 9 bases lay outside the gene matches. The length of the CDR3 is 14 residues. Germline CDR1 KGHSH, CDR2 LQKENI. CDR3 nucleotides: TGTGCCAGCTCCCTGGGACTAGACTGGGATGAGCAGTTCTTC. It translates to CASSLGLDWDEQFF. The full variable domain, in which reference TRBV18 and TRBJ2-1 provide the parts outside the CDR3, is NAGVMQNPRHLVRRRGQEARLRCSPMKGHSHVYWYRQLPEEGLKFMVYLQKENIIDESGMPKERFSAEFPKEGPSILRIQQVVRGDSAAYFCASSLGLDWDEQFFGPGTRLTVL.

The table lists this clone with a few counts. V and J are TRBV7-9 and TRBJ1-4, with unresolved D. This CDR3 is built from 14 residues. Germline CDR1 reads SEHNR; CDR2 reads FQNEAQ (reference sequence). V was shortened by 5 bases and J by 1 base, with 8 bases between the two germline ends. The chain's CDR3 is CASSVGLTNEKLFF. In DNA, the CDR3 is TGTGCCAGCAGCGTCGGGTTAACTAATGAAAAACTGTTTTTT.

The rearrangement uses TRBV6-5 and TRBJ2-3; D may be TRBD1 (5 bases). Per the germline V gene, CDR1 is MNHEY and CDR2 is SVGAGI. V lost 7 bases and J 0 bases, leaving 14 bases between the germline ends. This CDR3 region has 15 residues. The CDR3 bases are TGTGCCAGCAAAAGACAGACCTCTAGCACAGATACGCAGTATTTT. Translating it yields CASKRQTSSTDTQYF.

This chain links TRBV6-5 with TRBJ2-2; the match to TRBD1 covers 7 bases. In germline, CDR1 is MNHEY, CDR2 SVGAGI. The CDR3 extends over 15 amino acids. J gave up 4 bases and V 6 bases, and 8 bases lay outside the gene matches. CDR3 DNA sequence: TGTGCCAGCAGCCCGGGACAGCACTTCACCGGGGAGCTGTTTTTT. This codes for CASSPGQHFTGELFF.

Regarding this clone: This CDR3 is also generated by other DNA sequences in the sample. The chain combines TRBV3-1 (or the pseudogene TRBV3-2) with TRBJ1-6, with TRBD1 identical over 8 bases. Germline CDR1 and CDR2: LGHDT and YNNKEL (reference sequence). This CDR3 comprises 14 residues. After removal of 4 bases from V and 6 bases from J, the junction contained 2 bases not matched to a gene. CDR3 residues: CASSRGQGNSPLHF. In DNA form, the CDR3 reads TGTGCCAGCAGCCGCGGACAGGGTAATTCACCCCTCCACTTT.

The chain joins TRBV5-1 to TRBJ2-5; 9 bases fit TRBD1. This CDR3 has 17 amino acids. The J segment lost 2 bases and the V segment lost 0 bases, leaving 8 bases of the junction unmatched. The germline V gene encodes CDR1 SGHRS and CDR2 YFSETQ. Here the CDR3 DNA reads TGCGCCAGCAGCTTGGCCCGGGGGACAGGGCCGCAAGAGACCCAGTACTTC. Protein sequence: CASSLARGTGPQETQYF.

The gene calls are TRBV6-1 and TRBJ2-7; the match to TRBD1 covers 9 bases. The ends lost 3 bases at V and 0 bases at J; junction bases unmatched: 9. CDR3 length: 17 amino acids. Germline CDR1 is MNHNS and CDR2 is SASEGT. CDR3 DNA sequence: TGTGCCAGCAGTGAGCAACAGGGGGCGTTTAGCTCCTACGAGCAGTACTTC. The encoded protein is CASSEQQGAFSSYEQYF.

This sequence joins TRBV6-4 and TRBJ2-7; D unclear. Trimming shortened V by 7 bases and J by 2 bases, and 12 bases separated the two germline ends. The CDR3 has 13 residues. CDR1 and CDR2 from the germline V gene are MRHNA and SNTAGT. DNA of the CDR3: TGTGCCAGCAATAACCGGGTCACCTACGAGCAGTACTTC. It encodes CASNNRVTYEQYF.

The genes are TRBV28 and TRBJ1-1, with D maybe TRBD1 (5 bases). Germline-derived CDR1 and CDR2 are MDHEN and SYDVKM. With 7 bases removed from V and 1 base from J, the gap between germline ends came to 10 bases. This CDR3 comprises 13 residues. The CDR3 DNA sequence: TGTGCCAGCACAGGCGGGGGGAACACTGAAGCTTTCTTT. Amino acid sequence: CASTGGGNTEAFF.

The chain has TRBV11-2 and TRBJ1-2; 8 nucleotides agree with TRBD1. The CDR3 spans 16 residues. V dropped 5 bases and J dropped 6; count of bases not matched to a gene: 14. CDR1 is SGHAT and CDR2 is FQNNGV in the germline V gene. CDR3 sequence: CASSQLRRQGLHGYTF. DNA of the CDR3: TGTGCCAGCAGCCAATTGAGACGACAGGGGTTGCATGGCTACACCTTC.

This chain links TRBV19 with TRBJ2-2; 8 nucleotides line up with TRBD1. The CDR3 spans 14 residues. The germline V gene has CDR1 LNHDA and CDR2 SQIVND (reference sequence). Germline trimming cut 6 bases from V and 4 bases from J; bases unmatched to any gene: 4. CDR3 DNA sequence: TGTGCCAGTAGGCGGACAGGGTCCACCGGGGAGCTGTTTTTT. Translating gives CASRRTGSTGELFF.

The chain couples TRBV5-4 to TRBJ1-2, with TRBD1 matching 7 bases. This CDR3 is 14 amino acids long. V lost 3 bases and J lost 7; bases outside the gene matches: 9. Germline V gene data show CDR1 as SGHNT and CDR2 as YYREEE (reference sequence). The CDR3 nucleotides are TGTGCCAGCAGCTCGTACACAGGGGTTGGTGGCTACACCTTC. Protein sequence: CASSSYTGVGGYTF.

The rearrangement links TRBV6-5 to TRBJ2-7, with D possibly TRBD1 on 6 matching bases. Germline CDR1 MNHEY, CDR2 SVGAGI. The CDR3 loop spans 15 amino acids. Between the trimmed V and J ends, which lost 2 bases and 0 bases, there was a span of 11 bases. The CDR3 here is CASSYARGFSYEQYF. Written as DNA, the CDR3 is TGTGCCAGCAGTTACGCCAGGGGTTTCTCCTACGAGCAGTACTTC.